These T cell receptor beta chains were read from a single sample in a study of T cell responses to AZD1222 COVID-19 vaccine. Assay: immunoSEQ multiplex PCR; the TCRdb copy retains only in-frame clones and omits some. The sample lists 85,000 to 110,000 clones; 80% to 95% were seen once. Sequences were derived from peripheral blood, sampled on day 0 of AZD1222 vaccination. All receptors derive from an adult in good health. The CDR3 runs from the conserved cysteine through the conserved F or W.

V: TRBV5-4
CDR3: CASSLGERADTQYF

V: TRBV9
CDR3: CASRDTGGPGELFF

V: TRBV1
CDR3: CTSSQDSPRGQTYEQYF

V: TRBV19
CDR3: CASRLGQGDYGYTF

V: TRBV18
CDR3: CASSPIGQGAEGYTF

V: TRBV7-2
CDR3: CASSLGQYEQYF

V: TRBV28
CDR3: CASIGFFSRGFNQPQHF

V: TRBV4-1
CDR3: CASSQAAGGAFF

V: TRBV4-1
CDR3: CASSPRPYRDLNTEAFF

V: TRBV7-9
CDR3: CASSLKGARETQYF

V: TRBV19
CDR3: CASRGLSSYNSPLHF

V: TRBV19
CDR3: CASSITVPGTQYF

V: TRBV14
CDR3: CASSPSGREYYGYTF

V: TRBV4-1
CDR3: CASSPRPDRDFFGGELFF

V: TRBV9
CDR3: CASSVGTSTDTQYF

V: TRBV3-1/TRBV3-2
CDR3: CASGTGDTQYF

V: TRBV5-5
CDR3: CASSWGTGGNTEAFF

V: TRBV25-1
CDR3: CASSEEQGIRYEQYF

V: TRBV30
CDR3: CAWSPGLAYEQYF

V: TRBV5-1
CDR3: CASSVAGGDGTDTQYF

V: TRBV29-1
CDR3: CSVEGAAVLDYGYTF

V: TRBV7-9
CDR3: CASSPSGGSTDTQYF

V: TRBV29-1
CDR3: CSPGASGPQETQYF

V: TRBV11-1
CDR3: CASSLTVSDTDTQYF

V: TRBV29-1
CDR3: CSVGHRVDEQYF